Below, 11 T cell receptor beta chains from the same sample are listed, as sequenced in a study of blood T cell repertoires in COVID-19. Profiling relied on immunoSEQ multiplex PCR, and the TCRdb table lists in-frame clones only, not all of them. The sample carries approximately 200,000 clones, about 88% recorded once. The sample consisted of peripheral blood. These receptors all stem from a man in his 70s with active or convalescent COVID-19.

The CDR3 bases are TGTGCCAGCAGTTTATCCCCCGGGACAGGGGTTGGTGGCTACACCTTC. Its translation: CASSLSPGTGVGGYTF. This sequence joins TRBV28 and TRBJ1-2; TRBD1 matches 10 bases. CDR1 is MDHEN, CDR2 SYDVKM, per germline. This CDR3 is 16 amino acids long. The V gene end was trimmed by 1 base and the J gene end by 7 bases; junction bases not matched to a gene: 9.

CDR3 in amino acids: CASSYLTGSYNSPLHF. CDR3 sequence (DNA): TGTGCCAGCAGTTACCTGACAGGGTCCTATAATTCACCCCTCCACTTT. The gene calls are TRBV6-6 and TRBJ1-6; 7 positions agree with TRBD1. Germline CDR1 is MNHNY and CDR2 is SVGAGI (reference sequence). The CDR3 contains 16 residues. After removal of 2 bases from V and 1 base from J, the junction contained 2 bases not matched to a gene.

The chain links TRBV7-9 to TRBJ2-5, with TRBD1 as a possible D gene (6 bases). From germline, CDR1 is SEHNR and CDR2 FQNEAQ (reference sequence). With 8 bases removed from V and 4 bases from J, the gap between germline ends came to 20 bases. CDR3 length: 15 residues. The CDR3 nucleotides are TGTGCCAGCGCCCTGGGTACAGGGCTCGGAGAGACCCAGTACTTC. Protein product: CASALGTGLGETQYF.

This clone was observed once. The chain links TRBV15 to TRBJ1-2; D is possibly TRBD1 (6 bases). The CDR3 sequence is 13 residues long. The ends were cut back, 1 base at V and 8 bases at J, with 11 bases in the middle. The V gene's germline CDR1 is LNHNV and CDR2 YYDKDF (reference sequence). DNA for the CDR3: TGTGCCACCAGCAGAGGGGGGGGCGCAGGCTACACCTTC. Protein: CATSRGGGAGYTF.

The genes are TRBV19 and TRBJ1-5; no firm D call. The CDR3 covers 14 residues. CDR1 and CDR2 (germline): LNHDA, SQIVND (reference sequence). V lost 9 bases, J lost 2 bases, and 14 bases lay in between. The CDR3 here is CASATGSGNQPQHF. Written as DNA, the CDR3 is TGTGCCAGCGCGACGGGGTCGGGCAATCAGCCCCAGCATTTT.

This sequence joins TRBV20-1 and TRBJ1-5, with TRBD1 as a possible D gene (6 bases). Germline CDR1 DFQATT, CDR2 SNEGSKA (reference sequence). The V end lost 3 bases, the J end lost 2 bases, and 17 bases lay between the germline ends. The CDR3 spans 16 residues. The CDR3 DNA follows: TGCAGTGCTAGTAGCCAGCAGGGGATTGGCAATCAGCCCCAGCATTTT. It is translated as CSASSQQGIGNQPQHF.

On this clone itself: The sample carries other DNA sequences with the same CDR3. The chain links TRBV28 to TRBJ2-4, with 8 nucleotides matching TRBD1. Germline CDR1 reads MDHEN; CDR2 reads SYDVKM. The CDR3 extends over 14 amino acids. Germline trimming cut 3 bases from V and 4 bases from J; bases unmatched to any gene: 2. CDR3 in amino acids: CASSLTGAKNIQYF. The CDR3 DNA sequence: TGTGCCAGCAGTTTGACAGGGGCTAAAAACATTCAGTACTTC.

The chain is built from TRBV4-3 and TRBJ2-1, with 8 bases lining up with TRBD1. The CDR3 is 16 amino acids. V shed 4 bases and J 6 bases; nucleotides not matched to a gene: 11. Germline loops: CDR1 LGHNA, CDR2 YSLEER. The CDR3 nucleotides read TGCGCCAGCAGCCCCGGGACAGGCCCTTTGTTCAATGAGCAGTTCTTC. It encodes CASSPGTGPLFNEQFF.

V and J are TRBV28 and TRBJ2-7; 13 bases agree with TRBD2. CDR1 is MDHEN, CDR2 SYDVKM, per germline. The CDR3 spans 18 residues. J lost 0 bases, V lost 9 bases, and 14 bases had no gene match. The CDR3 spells CASLQGLAGPGHSYEQYF. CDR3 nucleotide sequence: TGTGCCAGTCTTCAGGGACTAGCGGGGCCAGGGCACTCCTACGAGCAGTACTTC.

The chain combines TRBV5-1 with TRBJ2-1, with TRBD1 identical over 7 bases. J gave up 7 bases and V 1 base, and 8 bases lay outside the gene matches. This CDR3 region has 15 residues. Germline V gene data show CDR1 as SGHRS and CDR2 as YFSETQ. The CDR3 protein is CASSLLGGAWNEQFF. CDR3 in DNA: TGCGCCAGCAGCTTGTTAGGGGGCGCTTGGAATGAGCAGTTCTTC.

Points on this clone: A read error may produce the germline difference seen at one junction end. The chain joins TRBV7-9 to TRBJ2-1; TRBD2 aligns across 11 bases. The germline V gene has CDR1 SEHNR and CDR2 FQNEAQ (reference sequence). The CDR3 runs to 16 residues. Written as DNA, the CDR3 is TGTGCCAGCAGGTTAGCGGGAGGGGGCTCCTACAATGAGCAGTTCTTC. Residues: CASRLAGGGSYNEQFF.